The TCR beta chain described here comes from a study of blood T cell repertoires in COVID-19 (dated by TCRdb to 2019 to 2021). Study-level background: Collaborator samples came from the United States, Italy and Spain and covered acute and convalescent phases of COVID-19. The prospective study material was composed of cDNA or gDNA derived from T cells, B-cell-depleted T cells, or PBMCs. The dataset comprised deeply sampled blood TCRbeta repertoires from subjects exposed to, actively infected with, or recovered from COVID-19. The repertoires were released in a freely available public database meant as a resource for research on the immune response to SARS-CoV-2. The samples were drawn from two sources: the first 160 participants of the ongoing ImmuneRACE study, and some 1,300 subjects contributed by 6 global collaborators. The sample metadata nearly always contained a de-identified subject ID, COVID-19 status, age in years and sex. Where available, HLA class I and class II types were obtained from metadata supplied by the sample provider rather than from assay-based typing.

Details on this clone: The antigen it recognizes is unknown. Base qualities were left out, and no much larger clone turns up one base away.

TCRbeta CDR3 regions were amplified from genomic DNA by means of the immunoSEQ Assay, a bias-controlled multiplex PCR. From the authors' description of their analysis: The number of nucleated cells in each sample was estimated by amplification of reference gene primers within the assay. To quantify the absolute abundance of each unique TCRbeta CDR3 rearrangement, sequence reads were collapsed and filtered. Productive Simpson clonality was computed per sample as the square root of Simpson's diversity index over productive rearrangements. Held by TCRdb, this immuneACCESS table contains in-frame sequences only and omits some clones. Under half of the omission traces to an unresolved V gene where checked; the cause of the rest is unknown. Clone size and V and J calls were adopted from that table, with D and trimming inferred from the DNA. Counted in this sample were 220,000 or so clones; more than 75% of them appeared once. The top ten clones comprise approximately 7.6% of the sample.

One collaborating source in Seattle enrolled patients during active infection and followed them longitudinally through the course of disease. Collaborating institutions collected whole blood in K2EDTA tubes following their own protocols. For TCRbeta analysis, collaborators shipped samples as frozen whole blood, isolated PBMCs, or DNA extracted from either of those sample types. Unmatched junction bases come to 9, with V trimmed by 5 bases and J by 3 bases. According to the germline V gene, CDR1 reads MNHEY and CDR2 reads SVGEGT. Including cysteine and phenylalanine, the CDR3 has 17 amino acids. Only the CDR3 part of the read is kept: 51 bases, read in frame from the first base. Here is what the overall study found, with its caveats: How much clinical and demographic metadata was included differed by source and by participant, and the metadata was provided uncurated.

The sequencing sample was made of peripheral blood. This TCR was recovered from a woman older than 75 with COVID-19, enrolled during active disease. The V and J genes are TRBV6-2 or TRBV6-3 and TRBJ2-5; 13 of the junction bases match TRBD2. The bases read TGTGCCAGCAGTAGGGTAGGACTAGCGGGAGCAAAAGAGACCCAGTACTTC. Its protein is CASSRVGLAGAKETQYF.